This entry features one T cell receptor beta chain sequence. The antigen remains undetermined. The sample belongs to a study of cytomegalovirus exposure and HLA in healthy donors. PCR primers comprised 60 Vbeta and 13 Jbeta primers. Original data processing: In a later analysis, some 80 million unique TCR beta chains included roughly 11 million shared by two or more donors. Repertoires were generated with immunoSEQ multiplex PCR, while TCRdb's copy carries only in-frame clones and drops some. Clone size and the V and J calls come from that table; the DNA yielded D and trimming. The table shows about 78,000 clones, with about 80% occurring only once. Study observations and caveats: Sequencing likely generated an artifact that appeared as a cluster of highly shared sequence variants. Equally common other TCR beta chains were less clonally expanded than HLA-associated ones, a later analysis found. Some V segments could not be told apart, so they were left out, TRBV6-2 and TRBV6-3 among them.

CDR3 length: 15 residues. Deletions cut 5 bases from V and 0 bases from J, with 11 bases between. CDR1 and CDR2 from the germline V gene are MNHEY and SMNVEV (reference sequence). The clonotype comes from a woman in her 50s in good health and CMV-seropositive. Specimen: PBMCs. The V call is TRBV27, the J call TRBJ1-5, with D maybe TRBD1 (5 bases). For the CDR3, the DNA is TGTGCCAGCAGTCTGGGGGGGGATAGCAATCAGCCCCAGCATTTT. This gives the protein CASSLGGDSNQPQHF.